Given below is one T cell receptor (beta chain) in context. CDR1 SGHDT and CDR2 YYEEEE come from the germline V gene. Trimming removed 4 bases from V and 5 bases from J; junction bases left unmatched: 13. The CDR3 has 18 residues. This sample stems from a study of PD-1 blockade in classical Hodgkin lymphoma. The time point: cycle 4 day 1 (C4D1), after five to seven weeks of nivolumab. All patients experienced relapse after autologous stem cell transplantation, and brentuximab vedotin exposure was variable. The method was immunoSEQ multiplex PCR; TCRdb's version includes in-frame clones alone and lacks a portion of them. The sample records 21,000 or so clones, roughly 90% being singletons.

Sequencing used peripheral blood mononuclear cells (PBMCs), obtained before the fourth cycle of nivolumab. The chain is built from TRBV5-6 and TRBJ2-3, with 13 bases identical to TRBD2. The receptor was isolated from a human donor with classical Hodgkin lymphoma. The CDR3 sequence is CASSTEMTSGGPLDTQYF. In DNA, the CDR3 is TGTGCCAGCAGCACGGAAATGACTAGCGGGGGGCCCTTAGATACGCAGTATTTT.